This T cell receptor beta chain was recovered during a study of T cell changes during pregnancy in multiple sclerosis. CDR3 size: 15 residues. Germline CDR1 and CDR2: LNHDA and SQIVND (reference sequence). Losses at the gene ends were 3 bases for V and 2 bases for J; bases not matched to a gene: 2. The repertoire was sequenced with immunoSEQ multiplex PCR; TCRdb's copy has only in-frame clones and lacks some. The profile shows approximately 100,000 clones, roughly nine tenths of them singletons. This chain uses TRBV19 with TRBJ2-3; 10 bases map to TRBD1. The TCR originated in a female donor with multiple sclerosis, enrolled in a pregnancy study. Sequenced here: peripheral blood, sampled in the second trimester of pregnancy. The CDR3 nucleotides are TGTGCCAGTAGTATGGGACAGGGGATCACAGATACGCAGTATTTT. This gives the protein CASSMGQGITDTQYF.